This T cell receptor beta chain was profiled in a study of a mutant IDH1 vaccine in newly diagnosed glioma (dated by TCRdb to the early 2020s). About the study as a whole: In the chemotherapy-containing groups, vaccination started alongside temozolomide cycles, whereas in patients who had radiotherapy alone it started 4-6 weeks after radiotherapy. Of the 32 patients who were treated, about 62% were male and approximately 38% were female, and the mean age was approximately 40 years. Before enrollment, patients had received standard therapy of radiotherapy alone, temozolomide alone, or radiochemotherapy with temozolomide; most received the combination. The week-35 safety follow-up took place at visit V12, and the week-47 end of study took place at visit V13. Six visits were used for peripheral blood collection: V03 (baseline), V05, V07, V10, V12 and V13. Longitudinal TCRB deep sequencing was performed for about 25 treated patients wherever samples were available for exploratory analyses. Here is what the overall study found, with its caveats: It was noted by the authors that analyses of patient blood samples could not be reproduced owing to sample limitations. Immune responses induced by the vaccine were seen in 93.3% of patients across multiple MHC alleles. PBMC samples for TCRB deep sequencing were selected based on availability. No apparent relationship was observed between pseudoprogression and alterations in the top peripheral T cell clonotypes detected by TCRB sequencing.

As to this clone: No cognate antigen has been identified for it. Base qualities are not at hand, and no much larger clone is one base apart.

The time point label, as the study defines it: week 35, safety follow-up. Each vaccine dose, consisting of 300 ug of a 20-mer mutant IDH1 peptide in Montanide, was administered subcutaneously with topical imiquimod. Across visits V03 through V10, patients got a total of eight vaccinations, given in weeks 1, 3, 5, 7, 11, 15, 19 and 23. The donors had newly diagnosed IDH1-mutant astrocytomas of WHO grade 3 or 4 that showed loss of nuclear ATRX. The samples were drawn from NOA16, a multicentre, single-arm, open-label phase I trial in Germany that tested a mutant IDH1 peptide vaccine in humans for the first time. Genomic DNA for TCRB sequencing was extracted from EDTA blood using the DNeasy Blood and Tissue Kit. The protocol used for the library was the immunoSEQ multiplex PCR assay. Rearranged TCR beta chain sequences were amplified with the hsTCRB Kit following the manufacturer's protocol. TCRB libraries were sequenced on an Illumina MiSeq. As for how the authors treated the data: The proprietary platform of the kit vendor was used for demultiplexing, trimming and gene mapping. Held by TCRdb, this immuneACCESS table contains in-frame sequences only and omits some clones. Under half of the omission traces to an unresolved V gene where checked; the cause of the rest is unknown. V, J and clone size are those of that table, while D and trimming were read from the DNA. The sample profile shows 26,000 or so clones; around 78% of them were found once. About 33% of the sample is in the top ten clones.

V is cut by 1 base and J by 8 bases, and the space between the germline ends is 6 bases. As encoded in the germline V gene, CDR1 is SGHAT while CDR2 is FQNNGV. The CDR3 holds 12 amino acids from the cysteine to the phenylalanine. The sequence is cut down to CDR3 DNA, 36 bases in frame from base 1. The chain is made from TRBV11-2 and TRBJ2-1; TRBD2 might be the D gene, on 5 matching bases. The source is a man younger than 45 with glioma. The sample in question was PBMCs, obtained from a glioma patient whose treatment included an IDH1 peptide vaccine. The CDR3 reads CASSLGGDEQFF. The DNA is TGTGCCAGCAGCTTAGGGGGAGATGAGCAGTTCTTC.